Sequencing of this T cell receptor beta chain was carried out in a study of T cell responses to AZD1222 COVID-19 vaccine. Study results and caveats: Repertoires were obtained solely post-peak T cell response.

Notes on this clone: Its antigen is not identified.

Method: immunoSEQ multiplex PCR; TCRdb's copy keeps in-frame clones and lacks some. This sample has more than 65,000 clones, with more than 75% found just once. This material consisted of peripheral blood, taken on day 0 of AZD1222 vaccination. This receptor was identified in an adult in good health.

In nucleotides, the CDR3 is TGTGCCAGCTCACCAATGGGACTGCTTAATTCACCCCTCCACTTT. Its protein product is CASSPMGLLNSPLHF. This chain joins TRBV18 and TRBJ1-6; a weak D match, TRBD1 (5 bases). The V and J ends lost 2 bases and 6 bases respectively, with 11 bases between them. From germline, CDR1 is KGHSH and CDR2 LQKENI. The CDR3 is 15 amino acids.